Below are 31 T cell receptor beta chains sequenced from a single sample in a study of shared clonotypes between healthy human individuals. Assay: immunoSEQ multiplex PCR; the TCRdb copy retains only in-frame clones and omits some. The sample carries about a million clones, roughly 72% recorded once. Source material: memory CD4+ T cells sorted from blood. Regarding subset: CD45RA-negative fraction. All receptors derive from a man between 18 and 29 years old in good health.

This sequence joins TRBV5-6 and TRBJ2-7; the D gene is possibly TRBD1 (6 bases). CDR1 is SGHDT and CDR2 is YYEEEE in the germline V gene. This CDR3 is 14 amino acids long. V lost 3 bases, J lost 0 bases, and 10 bases lay in between. CDR3 amino acids: CASSSQGISYEQYF. CDR3 coding DNA: TGTGCCAGCAGCTCACAGGGTATCTCCTACGAGCAGTACTTC.

J is TRBJ2-2 and V is TRBV5-1; tentatively, D is TRBD2 (5 bases). The V gene's germline CDR1 is SGHRS and CDR2 YFSETQ. This CDR3 region has 16 residues. V gave up 3 bases and J gave up 6 bases, with 18 bases separating them. As DNA, the CDR3 is TGCGCCAGCAGCTCAAATCCCGGGATTGTGGCCGGGGAGCTGTTTTTT. Protein sequence: CASSSNPGIVAGELFF.

This clone was picked up one time. The rearrangement joins TRBV30 to TRBJ2-2; 7 positions agree with TRBD1. The CDR3 spans 15 residues. The germline V gene has CDR1 GTSNPN and CDR2 SVGIG (reference sequence). Trimming at V came to 3 bases and at J to 2 bases, leaving 6 bases not matched to a gene. The CDR3 spells CAWRTRQGNTGELFF. CDR3 DNA sequence: TGTGCCTGGAGGACCCGACAGGGAAACACCGGGGAGCTGTTTTTT.

J is TRBJ2-6 and V is TRBV2; D may be TRBD1 (6 bases). With 3 bases removed from V and 4 bases from J, the gap between germline ends came to 19 bases. CDR1 and CDR2 from the germline V gene are SNHLY and FYNNEI. The CDR3 runs to 18 residues. CDR3 coding DNA: TGTGCCAGCAGTGAGAAAGGTACAGGGCTACCCGGGGCCAACGTCCTGACTTTC. It specifies CASSEKGTGLPGANVLTF.

The chain joins TRBV20-1 to TRBJ1-1, with D maybe TRBD1 (5 bases). The CDR3 totals 11 residues. Looked up from germline, CDR1 is DFQATT and CDR2 is SNEGSKA (reference sequence). The V gene lost 1 base and the J gene lost 8 bases, with 8 bases spanning the gap. CDR3 in amino acids: CSARVSGEAFF. The CDR3 DNA follows: TGCAGTGCTAGAGTATCAGGGGAAGCTTTCTTT.

The V call is TRBV30, the J call TRBJ2-1; D gene uncertain. Trimming left V 2 bases short and J 9 bases short, with 8 bases between. Germline V gene data show CDR1 as GTSNPN and CDR2 as SVGIG (reference sequence). The CDR3 has 11 amino acids. CDR3: CAWSPQGEQFF. DNA of the CDR3: TGTGCCTGGAGTCCTCAAGGTGAGCAGTTCTTC.

This chain joins TRBV18 and TRBJ2-7, with D possibly TRBD1 on 5 matching bases. Per the germline V gene, CDR1 is KGHSH and CDR2 is LQKENI. The CDR3 spans 14 residues. Trimming pared 0 bases from V and 7 bases from J, leaving 13 bases between. CDR3 sequence reads: CASSPPGLVGEQYF. DNA for the CDR3: TGTGCCAGCTCACCACCGGGGCTAGTCGGGGAGCAGTACTTC. Complete variable domain (other parts from reference TRBV18 and TRBJ2-7): NAGVMQNPRHLVRRRGQEARLRCSPMKGHSHVYWYRQLPEEGLKFMVYLQKENIIDESGMPKERFSAEFPKEGPSILRIQQVVRGDSAAYFCASSPPGLVGEQYFGPGTRLTVT.

This chain joins TRBV7-6 and TRBJ1-4; unclear D gene. Germline V CDR1 and CDR2: SGHVS, FNYEAQ. V shed 5 bases and J shed 8 bases, with 9 bases lying between them. This CDR3 is built from 12 residues. The DNA for the CDR3 is TGTGCCAGCAGCCTCAGAGAGGAAAAACTGTTTTTT. It specifies CASSLREEKLFF.

This clone appeared once. This sequence joins TRBV5-1 and TRBJ2-7, with a weak D call TRBD2 (5 bases). The CDR3 has 15 residues. Trimming removed 0 bases at V and 1 base at J, with 11 bases between. Looked up from germline, CDR1 is SGHRS and CDR2 is YFSETQ. The DNA of the CDR3 is TGCGCCAGCAGCTTGGGACGGGAACTATCCTACGAGCAGTACTTC. It encodes CASSLGRELSYEQYF.

The chain employs TRBV29-1 and TRBJ2-7; 13 nucleotides match TRBD2. CDR3 length equals 14 residues. From germline, CDR1 is SQVTM and CDR2 ANQGSEA. Germline trimming cut 4 bases from V and 1 base from J; bases unmatched to any gene: 1. For the CDR3, the DNA is TGCAGCGTTGGGACTAGCGGGGGTTCCTACGAGCAGTACTTC. Protein sequence: CSVGTSGGSYEQYF.

The rearrangement joins TRBV9 to TRBJ2-6, with D unclear. Between the trimmed V and J ends, which lost 3 bases and 0 bases, there was a span of 13 bases. This CDR3 has 17 amino acids. Germline V gene sequence: CDR1 SGDLS, CDR2 YYNGEE. The CDR3 loop reads CASSGVPLSSGANVLTF. CDR3 DNA: TGTGCCAGCAGCGGGGTCCCCTTGAGCTCTGGGGCCAACGTCCTGACTTTC.

The chain links TRBV29-1 to TRBJ1-3; a possible D gene is TRBD1 (5 bases). The germline V gene encodes CDR1 SQVTM and CDR2 ANQGSEA. This CDR3 contains 14 residues. The V end lost 0 bases, the J end lost 1 base, and 7 bases lay between the germline ends. The CDR3 protein is CSVEDQGSGNTIYF. CDR3 nucleotides: TGCAGCGTTGAAGATCAGGGATCTGGAAACACCATATATTTT.

The chain carries TRBV5-6 and TRBJ2-7; D is unclear. V was pared by 0 bases and J by 3 bases, with 7 bases between. From germline, CDR1 is SGHDT and CDR2 YYEEEE. The CDR3 contains 13 residues. In DNA form, the CDR3 reads TGTGCCAGCAGCTTGGGGCTCAACTACGAGCAGTACTTC. Translation: CASSLGLNYEQYF.

This clone occurred a few times. This specimen includes other DNA sequences encoding the same CDR3. The rearrangement links TRBV5-1 to TRBJ2-5, with D possibly called TRBD1 or TRBD2 (5 bases each). Trimming took 2 bases from V and 2 from J, leaving 13 bases between them. The CDR3 has 15 amino acids. Germline V gene data show CDR1 as SGHRS and CDR2 as YFSETQ. The CDR3 here is CASSLDSGRQETQYF. The CDR3 DNA sequence: TGCGCCAGCAGCTTAGACTCGGGACGGCAAGAGACCCAGTACTTC.

A remark on this clone: Other DNA sequences of this sample code for an identical CDR3. This chain uses TRBV18 with TRBJ2-3, with a tentative D call TRBD2 (6 bases). The V and J ends lost 0 bases and 0 bases respectively, with 7 bases between them. The CDR3 loop spans 15 amino acids. Germline lookup yields CDR1 KGHSH and CDR2 LQKENI. In DNA, the CDR3 is TGTGCCAGCTCACCACCTGGACTAAGCACAGATACGCAGTATTTT. Its translation is CASSPPGLSTDTQYF. Looking up the rest from reference TRBV18 and TRBJ2-3 gives the full variable domain: NAGVMQNPRHLVRRRGQEARLRCSPMKGHSHVYWYRQLPEEGLKFMVYLQKENIIDESGMPKERFSAEFPKEGPSILRIQQVVRGDSAAYFCASSPPGLSTDTQYFGPGTRLTVL.

In this sample, this clone turned up once. The chain couples TRBV30 to TRBJ1-2; D remains unclear. From germline, CDR1 is GTSNPN and CDR2 SVGIG (reference sequence). CDR3 length equals 12 residues. The ends were cut back, 0 bases at V and 8 bases at J, with 10 bases in the middle. CDR3 protein: CAWSVRLAGYTF. CDR3 nucleotides: TGTGCCTGGAGTGTCCGCTTGGCCGGCTACACCTTC.

The chain joins TRBV7-9 to TRBJ2-1; a weak D match, TRBD1 (5 bases). V was shortened by 2 bases and J by 6 bases, with 8 bases between the two germline ends. Germline loops: CDR1 SEHNR, CDR2 FQNEAQ (reference sequence). The CDR3 length is 13 residues. The CDR3 sequence: CASSLPGFNEQFF. CDR3 in DNA: TGTGCCAGCAGCTTACCAGGGTTCAATGAGCAGTTCTTC.

The chain employs TRBV18 and TRBJ1-2; no clear D. V lost 2 bases, J lost 8 bases, and 15 bases lay in between. The CDR3 loop spans 14 amino acids. CDR1 is KGHSH, CDR2 LQKENI, per germline. The CDR3 coding sequence is TGTGCCAGCTCACCAACCGGGAGTGAAGTGGGCTACACCTTC. As protein: CASSPTGSEVGYTF. Full variable domain (missing parts from reference TRBV18 and TRBJ1-2): NAGVMQNPRHLVRRRGQEARLRCSPMKGHSHVYWYRQLPEEGLKFMVYLQKENIIDESGMPKERFSAEFPKEGPSILRIQQVVRGDSAAYFCASSPTGSEVGYTFGSGTRLTVV.

The chain uses TRBV5-4 and TRBJ2-5; 8 bases are shared with TRBD2. In germline, CDR1 is SGHNT, CDR2 YYREEE (reference sequence). With 4 bases clipped from V and 3 bases from J, the junction kept 8 bases outside the gene matches. This CDR3 contains 15 residues. Here the CDR3 reads CASSPGTSQKETQYF. The CDR3 DNA is TGTGCCAGCAGCCCAGGGACTAGTCAGAAAGAGACCCAGTACTTC.

As to this clone: The sample carries other DNA sequences with the same CDR3. The CDR3 DNA reads TGTGCCAGCAGTTTGGGACAGGGGAGGCAGCCCCAGCATTTT. Its translation: CASSLGQGRQPQHF. The rearrangement links TRBV28 to TRBJ1-5, with 10 nucleotides matching TRBD1. CDR3 length: 14 residues. The J segment lost 7 bases and the V segment lost 3 bases, leaving 3 bases of the junction unmatched. CDR1 is MDHEN and CDR2 is SYDVKM in the germline V gene.

As to this clone: The sample contains more than one DNA sequence encoding this CDR3. The chain combines TRBV9 with TRBJ1-3; maybe TRBD1 (5 bases). This CDR3 comprises 12 residues. V lost 7 bases to trimming and J lost 3 bases, with 8 bases between them. Per the germline V gene, CDR1 is SGDLS and CDR2 is YYNGEE. CDR3 DNA: TGTGCCAGCTCTACAGGTGGAAACACCATATATTTT. Translation: CASSTGGNTIYF.

The chain employs TRBV5-5 and TRBJ2-7; 8 nucleotides agree with TRBD2. CDR1 and CDR2 from the germline V gene are SGHKS and YYEKEE (reference sequence). The ends lost 1 base at V and 3 bases at J; junction bases unmatched: 6. The CDR3 contains 15 residues. For the CDR3, the DNA is TGTGCCAGCAGCTTGTCAGCGGGAGATTTCTACGAGCAGTACTTC. This sequence encodes CASSLSAGDFYEQYF.

The genes are TRBV18 and TRBJ2-3, with a possible D match to TRBD1 (6 bases). Germline V gene lookup returns CDR1 KGHSH and CDR2 LQKENI. The CDR3 has 15 residues. Trimming removed 1 base at V and 3 bases at J, with 11 bases between. In nucleotides, the CDR3 is TGTGCCAGCTCACCACGACTCGGGACAACAGATACGCAGTATTTT. Translated: CASSPRLGTTDTQYF.

The J gene is TRBJ2-3, the V gene TRBV4-3; D may be TRBD2 (5 bases). The CDR3 is 12 amino acids. Per germline, CDR1 LGHNA and CDR2 YSLEER. Trimming took off 3 bases at V and 7 bases at J, with 8 bases between the two ends. For the CDR3, the DNA is TGCGCCAGCAGCCAGGCGGGTAATACGCAGTATTTT. Its protein is CASSQAGNTQYF.

The chain has TRBV5-1 and TRBJ2-5; 11 nucleotides align to TRBD2. The CDR3 is 15 residues long. The germline gives CDR1 SGHRS, CDR2 YFSETQ. With 3 bases clipped from V and 4 bases from J, the junction kept 5 bases outside the gene matches. The CDR3 DNA follows: TGCGCCAGCAGCTCCGCACTAGCGGGAGTAGAGACCCAGTACTTC. Protein: CASSSALAGVETQYF. Full variable domain (rest looked up from reference TRBV5-1 and TRBJ2-5): KAGVTQTPRYLIKTRGQQVTLSCSPISGHRSVSWYQQTPGQGLQFLFEYFSETQRNKGNFPGRFSGRQFSNSRSEMNVSTLELGDSALYLCASSSALAGVETQYFGPGTRLLVL.

The rearrangement links TRBV4-3 to TRBJ2-7; 7 bases agree with TRBD1. CDR1 and CDR2 (germline): LGHNA, YSLEER. The CDR3 is made up of 16 amino acids. The V and J ends lost 4 bases and 0 bases, in that order; junction bases with no gene match: 9. The CDR3 loop is CASSPSSGGSSYEQYF. For the CDR3, the DNA is TGCGCCAGCAGCCCCTCGTCAGGGGGTAGCTCCTACGAGCAGTACTTC.

This clone came up many times. The V call is TRBV5-6, the J call TRBJ2-1; D remains unclear. The V and J ends lost 3 bases and 3 bases respectively, with 13 bases between them. Looked up from germline, CDR1 is SGHDT and CDR2 is YYEEEE. This CDR3 region has 15 residues. This CDR3 is CASSSMADGYNEQFF. CDR3 sequence (DNA): TGTGCCAGCAGCTCCATGGCTGACGGCTACAATGAGCAGTTCTTC.

The gene calls are TRBV19 and TRBJ1-1, with a tentative D call TRBD1 (6 bases). Trimming pared 6 bases from V and 4 bases from J, leaving 24 bases between. Germline loops: CDR1 LNHDA, CDR2 SQIVND (reference sequence). The CDR3 sequence is 17 residues long. The CDR3 loop is CASSLSRGSGAGTEAFF. The CDR3 nucleotides are TGTGCCAGTAGCTTAAGTCGTGGTTCAGGGGCGGGCACTGAAGCTTTCTTT.

The chain is built from TRBV6-5 and TRBJ2-3; 8 nucleotides match TRBD2. The ends lost 4 bases at V and 2 bases at J; junction bases unmatched: 5. The CDR3 loop spans 15 amino acids. Germline loops: CDR1 MNHEY, CDR2 SVGAGI. CDR3 sequence (DNA): TGTGCCAGCAGTTCCTTAGCGGGATACACAGATACGCAGTATTTT. It codes for CASSSLAGYTDTQYF.

The CDR3 reads CATDTGTGPYNEQFF. DNA of the CDR3: TGTGCTACTGATACCGGGACAGGGCCTTACAATGAGCAGTTCTTC. The V call is TRBV7-7, the J call TRBJ2-1; TRBD1 aligns across 9 bases. Germline-derived CDR1 and CDR2 are SSHAT and FNYEAQ (reference sequence). The CDR3 sequence is 15 residues long.

The chain recombines TRBV6-1 with TRBJ1-2; D gene uncertain. Trimming shortened V by 6 bases and J by 4 bases, and 18 bases separated the two germline ends. The V gene's germline CDR1 is MNHNS and CDR2 SASEGT. The CDR3 runs 15 residues. The CDR3 DNA follows: TGTGCCAGCAGCTCCTACACCAATCAAGTCTATGGCTACACCTTC. Amino acid sequence: CASSSYTNQVYGYTF.